This TCR beta chain was retrieved from a study of T cell responses to AZD1222 COVID-19 vaccine. The CDR3 loop spans 15 amino acids. CDR1 is SEHNR, CDR2 FQNEAQ, per germline (reference sequence). Trimming pared 2 bases from V and 9 bases from J, leaving 14 bases between. Points from the study as a whole: The reported proportion of spike-specific TCRs targeting unmutated variant regions was nearly half. Two doses of AZD1222 preceded a rise in Spike-specific TCR breadth and depth. It should be noted that donors were predominantly white British and more often female, and clonal diversity was possibly underestimated.

Only in-frame clones appear in the TCRdb table, and some are missing; sequencing was by immunoSEQ multiplex PCR. The top ten hold roughly 4.4% of the sample, which has around 99,000 clones, more than 70% seen once. As regards this clone: What it binds is unknown.

The specimen was peripheral blood, collected 28 days after the second AZD1222 dose. V usage is TRBV7-9 and J usage is TRBJ1-6; unclear D gene. This clonotype originated in an adult who received the AZD1222 COVID-19 vaccine. The CDR3 nucleotides are TGTGCCAGCAGCTTAAATCCCAGAGGTACTTCACCCCTCCACTTT. Protein product: CASSLNPRGTSPLHF.